This passage covers 13 T cell receptor beta chains from one sample sequenced in a study of OX40 agonist ivuxolimab in advanced cancers. Generated by immunoSEQ multiplex PCR, the TCRdb table keeps only in-frame clones and is missing some. The sample includes some 61,000 clones, 75% to 90% of them seen just once. The starting material was CD4+ or CD8+ T cells sorted from blood, obtained in a trial of the OX40 agonist ivuxolimab. These receptors originate from an adult with an advanced solid tumor such as melanoma, head and neck, liver or kidney cancer.

The chain links TRBV6-6 to TRBJ1-1, with TRBD1 as a possible D gene (6 bases). V lost 0 bases and J lost 4, with 9 bases in between. The CDR3 is 14 amino acids. Germline V gene data show CDR1 as MNHNY and CDR2 as SVGAGI (reference sequence). As DNA, the CDR3 is TGTGCCAGCAGTTACTCAGGGGGGAGCACTGAAGCTTTCTTT. Translating gives CASSYSGGSTEAFF.

The J gene is TRBJ2-1, the V gene TRBV7-3; 7 bases agree with TRBD2. Trimming removed 3 bases from V and 7 bases from J; junction bases left unmatched: 9. Germline V gives CDR1 SGHTA, CDR2 FQGTGA. CDR3 size: 15 residues. CDR3 residues: CASSFGAGMGNEQFF. The CDR3 bases are TGTGCCAGCAGCTTCGGAGCGGGGATGGGAAATGAGCAGTTCTTC.

The chain combines TRBV2 with TRBJ2-3, with D possibly matching TRBD2 (5 bases). CDR1 and CDR2 (germline): SNHLY, FYNNEI. V lost 6 bases to trimming and J lost 4 bases, with 20 bases between them. CDR3 size: 16 residues. CDR3: CASRPPRESGADTQYF. The CDR3 nucleotides are TGTGCCAGCAGGCCCCCCCGGGAATCCGGAGCAGATACGCAGTATTTT.

The chain carries TRBV7-9 and TRBJ1-1; D may be TRBD1 (6 bases). CDR3 length: 14 residues. Per germline, CDR1 SEHNR and CDR2 FQNEAQ (reference sequence). V lost 5 bases to trimming and J lost 3 bases, with 13 bases between them. CDR3 in amino acids: CASSRSGVDTEAFF. In nucleotides, the CDR3 is TGTGCCAGCAGCCGTTCAGGGGTCGACACTGAAGCTTTCTTT.

This chain joins TRBV11-1 and TRBJ2-2, with a tentative D call TRBD1 (6 bases). The V gene's germline CDR1 is SGHAT and CDR2 FQDESV (reference sequence). The CDR3 consists of 14 residues. V dropped 5 bases and J dropped 5 bases, with 12 bases sitting between them. For the CDR3, the DNA is TGTGCCAGCAGCCCCGACAGGAGAACCGGGGAGCTGTTTTTT. Its protein product is CASSPDRRTGELFF.

The chain joins TRBV5-6 to TRBJ2-1, with 11 nucleotides matching TRBD1. The CDR3 consists of 15 residues. The V segment lost 4 bases and the J segment 8 bases; nucleotides outside the gene matches: 8. CDR1 and CDR2 from the germline V gene are SGHDT and YYEEEE. CDR3 in amino acids: CASSTPGQGVDEQFF. The CDR3 DNA sequence: TGTGCCAGCAGCACCCCGGGACAGGGGGTGGATGAGCAGTTCTTC.

This clone was seen more than once but under ten times. The rearrangement links TRBV19 to TRBJ1-2, with D possibly TRBD1 on 5 matching bases. Germline-derived CDR1 and CDR2 are LNHDA and SQIVND (reference sequence). The germline V and J ends were trimmed by 7 bases and 5 bases, with 14 bases remaining between them. The CDR3 is made up of 13 amino acids. The chain's CDR3 is CASIPADSYGYTF. CDR3 bases: TGTGCCAGTATCCCGGCTGACAGTTATGGCTACACCTTC.

This rearrangement joins TRBV10-3 to TRBJ2-3; 8 bases agree with TRBD1. Germline assignment: CDR1 ENHRY and CDR2 SYGVKD. CDR3 size: 16 residues. V shed 3 bases and J 2 bases; nucleotides not matched to a gene: 7. In DNA form, the CDR3 reads TGTGCCATCAGTGAAAGTATGCAGGGGGCCACAGATACGCAGTATTTT. Protein: CAISESMQGATDTQYF.

V gene TRBV6-1 combines with J gene TRBJ1-1; D is perhaps TRBD1 (6 bases). Looked up from germline, CDR1 is MNHNS and CDR2 is SASEGT. There are 14 residues in the CDR3. Trimming stripped 0 bases from V and 2 bases from J, with 7 bases between. In DNA form, the CDR3 reads TGTGCCAGCAGTGAAGCAGGGACAAACACTGAAGCTTTCTTT. This translates into CASSEAGTNTEAFF.

The chain recombines TRBV21-1 with TRBJ1-1; the D call of TRBD1 is as the table states it, not checked on the DNA. TRBV21-1 counts as a pseudogene. The CDR3 has 17 residues. CDR3: CASSKPSNPGRGTEAFF. In nucleotides, the CDR3 is TGTGCCAGCAGCAAACCCTCAAATCCGGGAAGGGGGACTGAAGCTTTCTTT.

The chain has TRBV4-2 and TRBJ2-3, with 9 bases fitting TRBD2. V shed 1 base, J shed 1 base, and the junction held 6 bases outside the gene matches. Germline V gene lookup returns CDR1 LGHNA and CDR2 YNFKEQ. The CDR3 spans 17 residues. The CDR3 DNA sequence: TGTGCCAGCAGCCAAGGAGAGGCTAGCGGGGGCACAGATACGCAGTATTTT. Translated, it gives CASSQGEASGGTDTQYF.

The rearrangement uses TRBV10-3 and TRBJ2-7; no clear D. The germline gives CDR1 ENHRY, CDR2 SYGVKD. The CDR3 has 11 amino acids. Deletions cut 0 bases from V and 9 bases from J, with 6 bases between. CDR3 DNA: TGTGCCATCAGTGAGTCGACTGGGCAGTACTTC. The encoded protein is CAISESTGQYF.

This chain joins TRBV14 and TRBJ2-7; no definite D call. The V gene lost 4 bases and the J gene lost 3 bases, with 16 bases spanning the gap. Germline assignment: CDR1 SGHDN and CDR2 FVKESK. This CDR3 contains 15 residues. The CDR3 region is CASSPIQTVLYEQYF. Here the CDR3 DNA reads TGTGCCAGCAGCCCTATACAAACAGTCCTCTACGAGCAGTACTTC.